This TCR beta chain was observed in a study of CD8+CD57+ T cells in acquired aplastic anemia. Study overall: CD4+ and CD8+ cells, once sorted, gave DNA averaging about 3 ug.

This clonotype occurred many times. Germline V gives CDR1 SEHNR, CDR2 FQNEAQ (reference sequence). This CDR3 contains 13 residues. Trimming cost V 2 bases and J 4 bases, with 6 bases left between them. Profiling of TCR beta VDJ combinations and CDR3 sequences used genomic DNA as template. Each CDR3 protein is one row after TCRdb ran MiXCR on the reads. The sample has just over 450,000 distinct CDR3 sequences; less than 35% are singletons. CD8+CD57+ cell expansion, shown by flow cytometry, had occurred in the patients selected for sequencing. The sequenced material came from sorted CD4+, CD8+, or CD8+CD57+ T cells (not recorded which) from PBMCs. The origin of this receptor is a human donor with aplastic anemia. The gene calls are TRBV7-9 and TRBJ2-1, with D hard to call. The CDR3 DNA reads TGTGCCAGCAGCTTATCTCAGTACAATGAGCAGTTCTTC. Translation: CASSLSQYNEQFF.